Below are 18 T cell receptor beta chains sequenced from a single sample in a study of beta chain features in type 1 diabetes. All of the isolated RNA was reverse transcribed, so expressed TCRB transcripts were sequenced. Clones were sequenced by immunoSEQ multiplex PCR, and TCRdb holds only the in-frame ones, with some missing. The table shows around 340,000 clones, with 15% to 20% occurring only once. The material sequenced was naive CD4+ T cells from blood. Receptor source: a young woman in good health.

The chain couples TRBV4-1 to TRBJ1-2; 7 positions match TRBD1. The V gene's germline CDR1 is MGHRA and CDR2 YSYEKL. J gave up 1 base and V 6 bases, and 11 bases lay outside the gene matches. This CDR3 region has 16 residues. The CDR3 sequence: CASRIAPRDSNYGYTF. The CDR3 nucleotides read TGCGCCAGCAGAATCGCTCCCCGGGACAGTAACTATGGCTACACCTTC.

J is TRBJ2-1 and V is TRBV30, with a possible D match to TRBD2 (6 bases). CDR3 length equals 14 residues. V was pared by 7 bases and J by 2 bases, with 15 bases between. From germline, CDR1 is GTSNPN and CDR2 SVGIG (reference sequence). CDR3 region: CASGDRSAYNEQFF. CDR3 sequence (DNA): TGTGCCTCGGGGGACCGCTCCGCCTACAATGAGCAGTTCTTC.

The rearrangement links TRBV19 to TRBJ2-1; 9 bases agree with TRBD1. The CDR3 totals 14 residues. Germline loops: CDR1 LNHDA, CDR2 SQIVND (reference sequence). V was pared by 8 bases and J by 9 bases, with 11 bases of the junction left unmatched. The CDR3 DNA follows: TGTGCCAGTGGGGACCGGGACAGGGACGTTGAGCAGTTCTTC. It codes for CASGDRDRDVEQFF.

This clone was found a few times. The gene calls are TRBV18 and TRBJ1-1, with a weak D call TRBD1 (6 bases). Germline CDR1 and CDR2: KGHSH and LQKENI. The ends were cut back, 2 bases at V and 4 bases at J, with 8 bases in the middle. This CDR3 contains 13 residues. The CDR3 protein is CASSPDRRTEAFF. The DNA of the CDR3 is TGTGCCAGCTCACCAGACAGGCGCACTGAAGCTTTCTTT.

The V gene is TRBV4-3, the J gene TRBJ2-5, with TRBD1 identical over 8 bases. CDR1 and CDR2 from the germline V gene are LGHNA and YSLEER. The CDR3 has 13 amino acids. V was pared by 3 bases and J by 5 bases, with 2 bases of the junction left unmatched. CDR3 sequence: CASSHRQGETQYF. The CDR3 region has the DNA TGCGCCAGCAGCCACAGACAGGGGGAGACCCAGTACTTC.

This chain uses TRBV4-2 with TRBJ2-1; maybe TRBD2 (6 bases). The V gene's germline CDR1 is LGHNA and CDR2 YNFKEQ. The CDR3 consists of 16 residues. V lost 3 bases to trimming and J lost 3 bases, with 15 bases between them. This CDR3 reads CASSQPRTNLYNEQFF. The CDR3 DNA sequence: TGTGCCAGCAGCCAGCCAAGGACTAACCTCTACAATGAGCAGTTCTTC.

Only a few counts were recorded for this clone. This chain links TRBV5-1 with TRBJ2-1; 10 bases match TRBD2. This CDR3 contains 14 residues. CDR1 and CDR2 from the germline V gene are SGHRS and YFSETQ. With V trimmed by 2 bases and J by 9 bases, 5 bases remained unmatched. In DNA form, the CDR3 reads TGCGCCAGCAGCTTTCTAGCGGGAGCGGTTGAGCAGTTCTTC. Residues: CASSFLAGAVEQFF.

This clone was recorded a few times. The CDR3 region has the DNA TGTGCCAGCAGTTCTCCGACAGGGCGGGAGACCCAGTACTTC. Its protein is CASSSPTGRETQYF. This chain connects TRBV6-1 to TRBJ2-5; the match to TRBD1 covers 7 bases. This CDR3 has 14 amino acids. CDR1 and CDR2 from the germline V gene are MNHNS and SASEGT. J lost 5 bases, V lost 5 bases, and 8 bases had no gene match.

Only a few counts were recorded for this clone. The CDR3 DNA reads TGTGCCAGCAACCAACGGGAGACCCAGTACTTC. Protein sequence: CASNQRETQYF. The V gene is TRBV7-9, the J gene TRBJ2-5; no firm D call. Germline assignment: CDR1 SEHNR and CDR2 FQNEAQ (reference sequence). Trimming stripped 7 bases from V and 5 bases from J, with 8 bases between. The CDR3 length is 11 residues.

This chain connects TRBV7-2 to TRBJ2-5, with 7 bases fitting TRBD1. The V gene end was trimmed by 6 bases and the J gene end by 2 bases; junction bases not matched to a gene: 6. CDR1 and CDR2 (germline): SGHTA, FQGNSA. CDR3 size: 14 residues. The CDR3 nucleotides read TGTGCCAGCAGTCTCCAGGGACAGCAAGAGACCCAGTACTTC. Amino acid sequence: CASSLQGQQETQYF.

This clone was seen more than once but under ten times. This chain joins TRBV9 and TRBJ2-2, with D possibly being TRBD2 (5 bases). This CDR3 is 15 amino acids long. Trimming cost V 4 bases and J 0 bases, with 10 bases left between them. Germline V gene sequence: CDR1 SGDLS, CDR2 YYNGEE. In nucleotides, the CDR3 is TGTGCCAGCAGCCTTGCGGAGGCGAACACCGGGGAGCTGTTTTTT. Amino acids: CASSLAEANTGELFF. The variable domain in full, with the rest retrieved from reference TRBV9 and TRBJ2-2, is DSGVTQTPKHLITATGQRVTLRCSPRSGDLSVYWYQQSLDQGLQFLIQYYNGEERAKGNILERFSAQQFPDLHSELNLSSLELGDSALYFCASSLAEANTGELFFGEGSRLTVL.

This clone was found a few times. The J gene is TRBJ2-1, the V gene TRBV7-2, with TRBD2 identical over 9 bases. Germline assignment: CDR1 SGHTA and CDR2 FQGNSA. V trimming: 1 base; J trimming: 12 bases; junction bases outside the gene matches: 10. The CDR3 spans 15 residues. The CDR3 loop is CASSLGGSGRSRQFF. The DNA of the CDR3 is TGTGCCAGCAGCTTAGGCGGTAGCGGGAGATCTCGGCAGTTCTTC.

The chain has TRBV5-1 and TRBJ2-3; D ambiguous. The V gene's germline CDR1 is SGHRS and CDR2 YFSETQ. V was pared by 1 base and J by 2 bases, with 11 bases between. This CDR3 is 15 amino acids long. Here the CDR3 reads CASSLLDPTTDTQYF. CDR3 sequence (DNA): TGCGCCAGCAGCTTGTTAGATCCCACCACAGATACGCAGTATTTT.

The chain's CDR3 is CASRGLALKTQYF. In DNA, the CDR3 is TGTGCCAGTAGGGGACTAGCTCTAAAGACCCAGTACTTC. The chain joins TRBV19 to TRBJ2-5, with 9 bases identical to TRBD2. The trim removed 6 bases at V and 6 bases at J, leaving 5 bases unmatched. Germline CDR1 is LNHDA and CDR2 is SQIVND (reference sequence). The CDR3 spans 13 residues.

This rearrangement joins TRBV18 to TRBJ2-3, with 9 bases aligning to TRBD1. Trimming at V came to 1 base and at J to 3 bases, leaving 11 bases not matched to a gene. CDR1 and CDR2 from the germline V gene are KGHSH and LQKENI. The CDR3 contains 18 residues. CDR3 sequence: CASSPRIGTGTGTDTQYF. The CDR3, as DNA: TGTGCCAGCTCACCACGCATCGGGACAGGGACGGGTACAGATACGCAGTATTTT. The full variable domain, its missing parts supplied by reference TRBV18 and TRBJ2-3, is NAGVMQNPRHLVRRRGQEARLRCSPMKGHSHVYWYRQLPEEGLKFMVYLQKENIIDESGMPKERFSAEFPKEGPSILRIQQVVRGDSAAYFCASSPRIGTGTGTDTQYFGPGTRLTVL.

This chain uses TRBV5-1 with TRBJ2-7; 7 positions agree with TRBD1. This CDR3 has 14 residues. Germline V gene sequence: CDR1 SGHRS, CDR2 YFSETQ. Losses at the gene ends were 0 bases for V and 6 bases for J; bases not matched to a gene: 6. CDR3 residues: CASSLGDRDGEQYF. The CDR3 bases are TGCGCCAGCAGCTTGGGCGACAGGGACGGCGAGCAGTACTTC.

The gene calls are TRBV30 and TRBJ2-3, with 12 positions matching TRBD2. The V segment lost 1 base and the J segment 2 bases; nucleotides outside the gene matches: 4. The CDR3 is 16 residues long. Germline lookup yields CDR1 GTSNPN and CDR2 SVGIG (reference sequence). CDR3 nucleotides: TGTGCCTGGAGTGAAGGACTAGCGGGGAACACAGATACGCAGTATTTT. This gives the protein CAWSEGLAGNTDTQYF.

This sequence joins TRBV29-1 and TRBJ2-5; D uncertain. V dropped 1 base and J dropped 3 bases, with 9 bases sitting between them. CDR3 length: 13 amino acids. Germline V gene sequence: CDR1 SQVTM, CDR2 ANQGSEA. The CDR3 loop reads CSVEAAGKETQYF. In nucleotides, the CDR3 is TGCAGCGTTGAAGCGGCAGGCAAAGAGACCCAGTACTTC.